This T cell receptor (beta chain) was identified during a study of T cells in Graves' hyperthyroidism and ophthalmopathy. The CDR3 extends over 14 amino acids. V lost 3 bases and J lost 2, with 11 bases in between. Germline CDR1 SEHNR, CDR2 FQNEAQ (reference sequence). TCR beta CDR3 regions were amplified from RNA. TCR CDR3 underwent first-round RT-PCR with the HTBI primer set. From the multiplex PCR reads, TCRdb called clonotypes with MiXCR, one entry per CDR3 protein. The sample has about 840,000 distinct CDR3 sequences; about two fifths are singletons. J is TRBJ2-7 and V is TRBV7-9; D is perhaps TRBD1 or TRBD2 (5 bases each). This receptor was obtained from a young man with Graves' hyperthyroidism. Sequences were obtained from blood. The CDR3 DNA reads TGTGCCAGCAGCTTCGACATGGGACCCTACGAGCAGTACTTC. Translating gives CASSFDMGPYEQYF.